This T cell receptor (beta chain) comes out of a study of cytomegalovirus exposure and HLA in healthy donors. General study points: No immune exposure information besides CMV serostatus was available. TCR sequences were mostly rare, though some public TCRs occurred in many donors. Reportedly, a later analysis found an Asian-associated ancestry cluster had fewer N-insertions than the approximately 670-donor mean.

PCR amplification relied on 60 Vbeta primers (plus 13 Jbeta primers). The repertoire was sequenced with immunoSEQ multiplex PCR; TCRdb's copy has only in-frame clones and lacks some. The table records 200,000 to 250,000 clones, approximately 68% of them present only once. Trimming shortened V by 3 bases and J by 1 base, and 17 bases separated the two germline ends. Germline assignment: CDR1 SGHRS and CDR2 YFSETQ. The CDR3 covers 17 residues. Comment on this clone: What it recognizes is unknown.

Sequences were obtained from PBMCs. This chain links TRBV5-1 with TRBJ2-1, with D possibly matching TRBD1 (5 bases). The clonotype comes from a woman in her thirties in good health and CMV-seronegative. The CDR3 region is CASSSQGDNPSYNEQFF. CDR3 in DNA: TGCGCCAGCAGCTCCCAGGGTGATAACCCTTCCTACAATGAGCAGTTCTTC.